These 27 T cell receptor beta chains originate from one sample sequenced in a study of T cell repertoires in cytomegalovirus infection. TCRdb passed the reads through MiXCR, listing each CDR3 protein once. The sample includes under 600,000 distinct CDR3 sequences, more than 15% of them seen just once. The sample comprised CD8+ T cells from PBMCs. These receptors came from a human donor in good health (CMV status not recorded). Some clones in this sample may be carry-over from other donors' samples.

Comments on this clonotype: A much larger clonotype is one base distant, so this may be a read error. This sequence joins TRBV7-4 and TRBJ2-6; 9 nucleotides align to TRBD1. The CDR3 totals 17 residues. CDR1 is SGHVT and CDR2 is SQSDAQ in the germline V gene. The DNA for the CDR3 is TGTGCCAGCAGTCAGGGACAGGGAGGCGCTGGGGCCAACGTCCTGCCTTTC. Translation: CASSQGQGGAGANVLPF.

This clonotype was counted a few times. V usage is TRBV20-1 and J usage is TRBJ2-1, with 15 bases aligning to TRBD2. The CDR3 loop spans 16 amino acids. With 3 bases clipped from V and 4 bases from J, the junction kept 4 bases outside the gene matches. Per the germline V gene, CDR1 is DFQATT and CDR2 is SNEGSKA (reference sequence). Here the CDR3 reads CSARGLAGGRYNEQFF. The CDR3 bases are TGCAGTGCTAGGGGACTAGCGGGAGGAAGATACAATGAGCAGTTCTTC.

Details on this clonotype: This could be a read error, since a much larger clone is one nucleotide away. The V gene is TRBV4-1, the J gene TRBJ1-3, with 9 bases lining up with TRBD1. CDR3 length: 16 amino acids. Per the germline V gene, CDR1 is MGHRA and CDR2 is YSYEKL. In DNA form, the CDR3 reads TGCGCCAGCGGCCAGGGGACAGGGTCGGCTGGAAACACCATATATTTT. The encoded protein is CASGQGTGSAGNTIYF.

The V call is TRBV6-6, the J call TRBJ2-2, with no clear D. CDR1 is MNHNY, CDR2 SVGAGI, per germline (reference sequence). V was trimmed by 6 bases and J by 6 bases, leaving 11 bases between them. The CDR3 runs to 13 residues. This chain's CDR3 is CASSFYSPGELFF. As DNA, the CDR3 is TGTGCCAGCAGCTTCTATTCTCCCGGGGAGCTGTTTTTT.

The sample holds one count of this clonotype. A read error may be the cause here, since a much bigger clone is one base away. The CDR3 DNA reads as TGTGCCAGCAGCCCCCCGAGACACAAGTCTGGGGCCAACGTCCTGACTTTC. This sequence encodes CASSPPRHKSGANVLTF. V usage is TRBV7-6 and J usage is TRBJ2-6, with D hard to call. CDR1 and CDR2 (germline): SGHVS, FNYEAQ. Deletions cut 5 bases from V and 1 base from J, with 15 bases between. CDR3 size: 17 residues.

This clonotype was detected only a few times. This rearrangement joins TRBV5-4 to TRBJ2-5, with a weak D call TRBD1 (5 bases). This CDR3 has 13 residues. Germline loops: CDR1 SGHNT, CDR2 YYREEE (reference sequence). Deletions cut 2 bases from V and 5 bases from J, with 10 bases between. CDR3 nucleotides: TGTGCCAGCAGCTTTCGGCAGGGTGAGACCCAGTACTTC. It yields the protein CASSFRQGETQYF.

This clonotype is a singleton in its sample. The rearrangement uses TRBV5-5 and TRBJ2-7; D possibly corresponds to TRBD2 (6 bases). Trimming stripped 4 bases from V and 2 bases from J, with 16 bases between. Germline V lookup: CDR1 SGHKS, CDR2 YYEKEE (reference sequence). This CDR3 is built from 15 residues. The CDR3 reads CASSLYRDWAYEQYF. Written as DNA, the CDR3 is TGTGCCAGCAGCCTTTACCGGGACTGGGCCTACGAGCAGTACTTC.

This clonotype was seen many times. This chain joins TRBV7-3 and TRBJ2-2; D is unclear. V lost 2 bases, J lost 7 bases, and 5 bases lay in between. Germline lookup yields CDR1 SGHTA and CDR2 FQGTGA. CDR3 length: 12 amino acids. CDR3 region: CASSLDLGELFF. The CDR3 coding sequence is TGTGCCAGCAGCTTAGATCTCGGGGAGCTGTTTTTT.

This clonotype was found many times. The chain joins TRBV6-1 to TRBJ1-1; 11 bases align to TRBD1. The CDR3 covers 18 residues. Germline V lookup: CDR1 MNHNS, CDR2 SASEGT. V dropped 3 bases and J dropped 5; count of bases not matched to a gene: 14. The CDR3 is CASSDAKRTGGLRTEAFF. The CDR3 DNA reads as TGTGCCAGCAGTGATGCAAAAAGGACAGGGGGCTTGAGGACTGAAGCTTTCTTT.

This clonotype occurred many times. The chain joins TRBV14 to TRBJ2-3; D not certain. Germline CDR1 is SGHDN and CDR2 is FVKESK. V was trimmed by 0 bases and J by 5 bases, leaving 18 bases between them. The CDR3 loop spans 17 amino acids. In nucleotides, the CDR3 is TGTGCCAGCAGCCAAGACCTGACTCCCTCGGGTGGAGATACGCAGTATTTT. It encodes CASSQDLTPSGGDTQYF.

This sequence joins TRBV20-1 and TRBJ2-5; possibly TRBD1 for D (5 bases). Germline CDR1 is DFQATT and CDR2 is SNEGSKA (reference sequence). Trimming left V 3 bases short and J 2 bases short, with 10 bases between. CDR3 length: 13 residues. The CDR3 spells CSARADRQETQYF. For the CDR3, the DNA is TGCAGTGCTAGGGCCGACAGACAAGAGACCCAGTACTTC.

This clonotype was observed many times. CDR3 coding DNA: TGTGCCAGCAGCTTAAAGACTAGCGTCTACAATGAGCAGTTCTTC. Its protein is CASSLKTSVYNEQFF. V usage is TRBV7-9 and J usage is TRBJ2-1; 8 nucleotides agree with TRBD2. V lost 2 bases and J lost 3; bases outside the gene matches: 3. CDR1 is SEHNR and CDR2 is FQNEAQ in the germline V gene (reference sequence). The CDR3 has 15 residues.

This clonotype was observed a few times. V is TRBV5-1 and J is TRBJ1-4; TRBD1 matches at 8 bases. Germline values: CDR1 SGHRS, CDR2 YFSETQ. The length of the CDR3 is 16 residues. V was pared by 4 bases and J by 4 bases, with 9 bases of the junction left unmatched. In DNA form, the CDR3 reads TGCGCCAGCAGCGTAGGGGACAGGAGTCTTAATGAAAAACTGTTTTTT. Protein sequence: CASSVGDRSLNEKLFF.

About this clonotype: Possible read error: a much larger clone is one base away. V is TRBV6-4 and J is TRBJ1-5, with TRBD1 matching over 7 bases. There are 13 residues in the CDR3. Germline CDR1 reads MRHNA; CDR2 reads SNTAGT. CDR3 region: CARDRERNQLQHF. CDR3 DNA sequence: TGTGCCAGAGACAGGGAACGCAATCAGCTCCAGCATTTT.

A remark on this clonotype: A clone one base away is much larger, so this may be a read error. The rearrangement joins TRBV9 to TRBJ1-1; unclear D gene. Germline CDR1 reads SGDLS; CDR2 reads YYNGEE. The CDR3 has 12 residues. Trimming removed 1 base from V and 3 bases from J, with 4 bases in between. CDR3 protein: CASSVSDTEAFF. The CDR3 region has the DNA TGTGCCAGCAGCGTATCGGACACTGAAGCTTTCTTT.

This clonotype was detected ten times or more. The chain employs TRBV19 and TRBJ1-2; D gene unclear. The CDR3 runs 13 residues. With 2 bases removed from V and 8 bases from J, the gap between germline ends came to 12 bases. CDR1 and CDR2 (germline): LNHDA, SQIVND (reference sequence). CDR3 nucleotide sequence: TGTGCCAGTAGTATAAGGCAGCGATGGGGCTACACCTTC. Translation: CASSIRQRWGYTF.

Only a few counts were recorded for this clonotype. The V gene is TRBV20-1, the J gene TRBJ2-3, with 12 bases aligning to TRBD2. Germline assignment: CDR1 DFQATT and CDR2 SNEGSKA (reference sequence). This CDR3 spans 14 amino acids. V shed 7 bases and J 7 bases; nucleotides not matched to a gene: 9. The CDR3 loop is CSVWLAGGPNTQYF. The CDR3 DNA is TGCAGTGTCTGGCTAGCGGGAGGGCCGAATACGCAGTATTTT.

This clonotype was seen at least ten times. This chain connects TRBV7-9 to TRBJ2-7; 8 nucleotides match TRBD2. The V gene's germline CDR1 is SEHNR and CDR2 FQNEAQ (reference sequence). This CDR3 spans 15 amino acids. The V gene end was trimmed by 5 bases and the J gene end by 2 bases; junction bases not matched to a gene: 8. CDR3 DNA: TGTGCCAGCAGCGGGAGGGGCGGGAGGCCCTACGAGCAGTACTTC. This translates into CASSGRGGRPYEQYF.

This clonotype was found a few times. The chain has TRBV12-3 or TRBV12-4 and TRBJ2-7; D is uncertain. Deletions cut 3 bases from V and 1 base from J, with 7 bases between. The CDR3 contains 13 residues. CDR3 sequence: CASSFSESYEQYF. In DNA, the CDR3 is TGTGCCAGCAGTTTTTCAGAGTCCTACGAGCAGTACTTC.

CDR3 in DNA: TGTGCCAGTAGTTCCTGGGTGGATAATGAAAAACTGTTTTTT. Translation gives CASSSWVDNEKLFF. This chain joins TRBV19 and TRBJ1-4; D is ambiguous. Trimming took 5 bases from V and 4 from J, leaving 11 bases between them. Germline values: CDR1 LNHDA, CDR2 SQIVND (reference sequence). This CDR3 is 14 amino acids long. The full variable domain, completed using reference TRBV19 and TRBJ1-4, is DGGITQSPKYLFRKEGQNVTLSCEQNLNHDAMYWYRQDPGQGLRLIYYSQIVNDFQKGDIAEGYSVSREKKESFPLTVTSAQKNPTAFYLCASSSWVDNEKLFFGSGTQLSVL.

There are a few counts of this clonotype. V usage is TRBV25-1 and J usage is TRBJ1-2; 8 nucleotides match TRBD1. J gave up 7 bases and V 1 base, and 5 bases lay outside the gene matches. CDR1 is MGHDK and CDR2 is SYGVNS in the germline V gene. This CDR3 spans 14 amino acids. Written as DNA, the CDR3 is TGTGCCAGCAGTGAATGGTCAGGGGGCAGTGGCTACACCTTC. Protein product: CASSEWSGGSGYTF.

This clonotype was seen repeatedly, ten times or more. The genes are TRBV13 and TRBJ2-1, with D hard to call. Germline-derived CDR1 and CDR2 are PRHDT and FYEKMQ (reference sequence). Deletions cut 8 bases from V and 0 bases from J, with 11 bases between. This CDR3 is 14 amino acids long. CDR3 sequence (DNA): TGTGCCAGCTTTAGCTCGAGCTCCTACAATGAGCAGTTCTTC. Translating it yields CASFSSSSYNEQFF.

With respect to this clonotype: A much larger clonotype is one base distant, so this may be a read error. The CDR3 ends on some other residue instead of the conserved phenylalanine or tryptophan, so this is likely a read error. The rearrangement links TRBV19 to TRBJ2-5; D gene ambiguous. The CDR3 is made up of 15 amino acids. Germline CDR1 LNHDA, CDR2 SQIVND (reference sequence). V was trimmed by 1 base and J by 5 bases, leaving 14 bases between them. CDR3 in amino acids: CASSIGGYLAETQYL. DNA for the CDR3: TGTGCCAGTAGTATAGGGGGATACCTTGCGGAGACCCAGTACTTA.

This clonotype showed up just a few times. This chain uses TRBV20-1 with TRBJ2-7; 8 nucleotides line up with TRBD2. Germline CDR1 and CDR2: DFQATT and SNEGSKA (reference sequence). Trimming cost V 2 bases and J 2 bases; bases outside gene matches: 5. This CDR3 has 14 residues. The DNA for the CDR3 is TGCAGTGCTAGATTAGCGGGGCCTCCCTACGAGCAGTACTTC. It codes for CSARLAGPPYEQYF.

The chain is built from TRBV4-1 and TRBJ2-3; D ambiguous. CDR3 length: 13 residues. CDR1 and CDR2 from the germline V gene are MGHRA and YSYEKL. Trimming cost V 0 bases and J 6 bases, with 7 bases left between them. The CDR3 nucleotides are TGCGCCAGCAGCCAAGAGAAGGTGGATACGCAGTATTTT. The encoded protein is CASSQEKVDTQYF.

J is TRBJ1-1 and V is TRBV6-1; D perhaps matches TRBD1 (5 bases). The CDR3 spans 18 residues. CDR1 MNHNS and CDR2 SASEGT come from the germline V gene. Trimming shortened V by 1 base and J by 4 bases, and 22 bases separated the two germline ends. The CDR3 reads CASSEGWAGRMMGTEAFF. CDR3 in DNA: TGTGCCAGCAGTGAAGGGTGGGCAGGGCGGATGATGGGCACTGAAGCTTTCTTT.

This clonotype was detected only a few times. The chain carries TRBV19 and TRBJ2-6, with no clear D. Germline V gene data show CDR1 as LNHDA and CDR2 as SQIVND (reference sequence). This CDR3 has 15 amino acids. V dropped 1 base and J dropped 0 bases, with 4 bases sitting between them. The chain's CDR3 is CASSIAASGANVLTF. DNA of the CDR3: TGTGCCAGTAGTATAGCGGCCTCTGGGGCCAACGTCCTGACTTTC.